Following are 28 T cell receptor beta chains from one sample sequenced in a study of a mutant IDH1 vaccine in newly diagnosed glioma. Their antigens are not known. Assay used: immunoSEQ multiplex PCR; TCRdb lists only in-frame clones, some missing. The profile shows about 67,000 clones, about 87% of them singletons. Described time point: week 23, last vaccination. The investigators gave 300 ug of mutant IDH1 20-mer peptide in each vaccine dose, together with topical imiquimod. The material sequenced was PBMCs, taken from a glioma patient whose treatment included an IDH1 peptide vaccine. These TCRs come from a man between 18 and 35 years old with glioma.

The chain has TRBV9 and TRBJ1-1; 10 bases agree with TRBD1. Germline CDR1 reads SGDLS; CDR2 reads YYNGEE. This CDR3 contains 17 residues. Trimming took 0 bases from V and 8 from J; bases not matched to a gene: 13. In DNA form, the CDR3 reads TGTGCCAGCAGCGTAGACCGGGACAGGGGCGGCGTCGGGGAAGCTTTCTTT. Amino acid sequence: CASSVDRDRGGVGEAFF.

The chain is built from TRBV27 and TRBJ1-1, with TRBD1 matching 7 bases. Germline V lookup: CDR1 MNHEY, CDR2 SMNVEV (reference sequence). V shed 11 bases and J 0 bases; nucleotides not matched to a gene: 6. The CDR3 has 13 residues. The CDR3 sequence: CASWDRMNTEAFF. DNA of the CDR3: TGTGCCTCTTGGGACAGAATGAACACTGAAGCTTTCTTT.

The CDR3 DNA follows: TGCGCCAGCAGCTCCAACAGGGGGGAGACCCAGTACTTC. Translating it yields CASSSNRGETQYF. The chain combines TRBV5-1 with TRBJ2-5, with 8 bases fitting TRBD1. This CDR3 comprises 13 residues. Germline CDR1 is SGHRS and CDR2 is YFSETQ. Unmatched junction bases numbered 3, after V lost 3 bases and J lost 5 bases.

The chain uses TRBV6-4 and TRBJ1-2; TRBD1 is a possible D gene (5 bases). Trimming removed 1 base from V and 9 bases from J, with 21 bases in between. The germline V gene has CDR1 MRHNA and CDR2 SNTAGT. The CDR3 runs 16 residues. CDR3 amino acids: CASSDWGTASASSYTF. The CDR3 DNA sequence: TGTGCCAGCAGTGACTGGGGGACCGCCTCGGCTAGTAGCTACACCTTC.

V gene TRBV7-2 combines with J gene TRBJ1-6; 8 bases map to TRBD1. The CDR3 runs 15 residues. CDR1 is SGHTA, CDR2 FQGNSA, per germline. V was pared by 1 base and J by 7 bases, with 3 bases of the junction left unmatched. The CDR3 DNA reads TGTGCCAGCAGCTTAGGGACAGGGAGAAATTCACCCCTCCACTTT. It yields the protein CASSLGTGRNSPLHF.

The V gene is TRBV18, the J gene TRBJ1-6; tentatively, D is TRBD1 (5 bases). Germline V gene sequence: CDR1 KGHSH, CDR2 LQKENI. With 2 bases removed from V and 6 bases from J, the gap between germline ends came to 11 bases. The CDR3 contains 15 residues. Here the CDR3 reads CASSPGGGSNSPLHF. The CDR3 nucleotides are TGTGCCAGCTCACCAGGCGGGGGTAGTAATTCACCCCTCCACTTT.

This clone was picked up one time. This sequence joins TRBV7-9 and TRBJ2-3; no firm D call. The V end lost 10 bases, the J end lost 3 bases, and 14 bases lay between the germline ends. There are 13 residues in the CDR3. The germline gives CDR1 SEHNR, CDR2 FQNEAQ (reference sequence). In nucleotides, the CDR3 is TGTGCCACCAGAGTGCTAGGAACAGATACGCAGTATTTT. Translation: CATRVLGTDTQYF.

The rearrangement uses TRBV4-2 and TRBJ2-1; perhaps TRBD1 as D (5 bases). Per germline, CDR1 LGHNA and CDR2 YNFKEQ. Trimming shortened V by 8 bases and J by 3 bases, and 8 bases separated the two germline ends. The CDR3 is 12 residues long. CDR3 protein: CASAGFYNEQFF. CDR3 sequence (DNA): TGTGCCAGCGCAGGGTTCTACAATGAGCAGTTCTTC.

The rearrangement joins TRBV7-2 to TRBJ2-2, with unresolved D. V dropped 2 bases and J dropped 7 bases, with 8 bases sitting between them. CDR3 length: 13 amino acids. The germline V gene encodes CDR1 SGHTA and CDR2 FQGNSA. The DNA for the CDR3 is TGTGCCAGCAGCTTAAAACCACTCGGGGAGCTGTTTTTT. Amino acids: CASSLKPLGELFF.

This clone was detected only a few times. This sequence joins TRBV4-1 and TRBJ1-2, with no clear D. The CDR3 sequence is 15 residues long. The ends were cut back, 4 bases at V and 4 bases at J, with 16 bases in the middle. In germline, CDR1 is MGHRA, CDR2 YSYEKL. In DNA form, the CDR3 reads TGCGCCAGCAGCCCCCGCGTGGAGCCAGGCTATGGCTACACCTTC. Translating gives CASSPRVEPGYGYTF.

This chain joins TRBV5-1 and TRBJ1-2; maybe TRBD1 (5 bases). Trimming cost V 4 bases and J 3 bases, with 13 bases left between them. The CDR3 has 14 amino acids. In germline, CDR1 is SGHRS, CDR2 YFSETQ. CDR3 region: CASSLDMLDYGYTF. CDR3 DNA sequence: TGCGCCAGCAGCCTGGACATGTTAGACTATGGCTACACCTTC. Based on the CDR3 plus reference TRBV5-1 and TRBJ1-2, the full variable domain is KAGVTQTPRYLIKTRGQQVTLSCSPISGHRSVSWYQQTPGQGLQFLFEYFSETQRNKGNFPGRFSGRQFSNSRSEMNVSTLELGDSALYLCASSLDMLDYGYTFGSGTRLTVV.

The V and J genes are TRBV4-3 and TRBJ1-2; D remains ambiguous. The V and J ends lost 2 bases and 7 bases respectively, with 20 bases between them. The germline V gene encodes CDR1 LGHNA and CDR2 YSLEER. The CDR3 loop spans 16 amino acids. The CDR3 DNA sequence: TGCGCCAGCAGCCAAACGCGCGCGGTCGTTTTAGCTGGCTACACCTTC. This encodes CASSQTRAVVLAGYTF.

CDR3 DNA sequence: TGTGCCAGCAGTGAAGGGGTCGGGATTACCGGGGAGCTGTTTTTT. Its translation is CASSEGVGITGELFF. The V gene is TRBV27, the J gene TRBJ2-2; either TRBD1 or TRBD2 may fit D (5 bases each). The CDR3 length is 15 residues. Germline-derived CDR1 and CDR2 are MNHEY and SMNVEV (reference sequence). V lost 5 bases and J 5 bases, leaving 15 bases between the germline ends.

The chain combines TRBV4-2 with TRBJ1-5; D is undetermined. This CDR3 comprises 13 residues. The V and J ends lost 1 base and 5 bases respectively, with 6 bases between them. Per the germline V gene, CDR1 is LGHNA and CDR2 is YNFKEQ. CDR3 region: CASSQVLYQPQHF. In nucleotides, the CDR3 is TGTGCCAGCAGCCAAGTTCTGTATCAGCCCCAGCATTTT.

This chain connects TRBV6-5 to TRBJ2-7; D might be TRBD1 (6 bases). V shed 1 base and J shed 0 bases, with 13 bases lying between them. This CDR3 contains 16 residues. Germline V gene sequence: CDR1 MNHEY, CDR2 SVGAGI. The CDR3 region is CASSYLPTGDSYEQYF. CDR3 in DNA: TGTGCCAGCAGTTACTTGCCGACAGGCGACTCCTACGAGCAGTACTTC.

V usage is TRBV2 and J usage is TRBJ1-4; D is ambiguous. Germline loops: CDR1 SNHLY, CDR2 FYNNEI. CDR3 length equals 12 residues. Trimming left V 6 bases short and J 8 bases short, with 10 bases between. CDR3 region: CASSDGGEKLFF. The CDR3 coding sequence is TGTGCCAGCAGCGATGGAGGGGAAAAACTGTTTTTT.

The chain employs TRBV2 and TRBJ1-2; D gene ambiguous. The V end was cut by 6 bases, the J end by 0 bases, with 11 bases between. Germline lookup yields CDR1 SNHLY and CDR2 FYNNEI. The CDR3 has 14 residues. The CDR3 loop is CASRSESANYGYTF. The CDR3 DNA is TGTGCCAGCAGATCAGAATCCGCTAACTATGGCTACACCTTC. Full variable domain (missing parts from reference TRBV2 and TRBJ1-2): EPEVTQTPSHQVTQMGQEVILRCVPISNHLYFYWYRQILGQKVEFLVSFYNNEISEKSEIFDDQFSVERPDGSNFTLKIRSTKLEDSAMYFCASRSESANYGYTFGSGTRLTVV.

The rearrangement uses TRBV30 and TRBJ1-2; tentative D call: TRBD1 (5 bases). Germline V lookup: CDR1 GTSNPN, CDR2 SVGIG (reference sequence). The ends were cut back, 0 bases at V and 4 bases at J, with 9 bases in the middle. There are 13 residues in the CDR3. CDR3 in amino acids: CAWSVAGGYGYTF. The CDR3 DNA reads TGTGCCTGGAGTGTTGCCGGGGGCTATGGCTACACCTTC.

The rearrangement joins TRBV30 to TRBJ2-1; 8 nucleotides match TRBD2. Unmatched junction bases numbered 9, after V lost 5 bases and J lost 9 bases. CDR1 and CDR2 from the germline V gene are GTSNPN and SVGIG (reference sequence). The CDR3 extends over 13 amino acids. The CDR3 here is CAWGHNGRGEQFF. The CDR3 DNA follows: TGTGCCTGGGGCCATAACGGGAGGGGTGAGCAGTTCTTC.

This chain connects TRBV7-2 to TRBJ2-2; D possibly corresponds to TRBD1 (6 bases). Germline loops: CDR1 SGHTA, CDR2 FQGNSA. The CDR3 length is 16 residues. V lost 5 bases and J 2 bases, leaving 15 bases between the germline ends. The CDR3 coding sequence is TGTGCCAGCAGCCGATCCGGGACATTCAACACCGGGGAGCTGTTTTTT. Protein product: CASSRSGTFNTGELFF. The entire variable domain, with the rest obtained from reference TRBV7-2 and TRBJ2-2, is as follows: GAGVSQSPSNKVTEKGKDVELRCDPISGHTALYWYRQSLGQGLEFLIYFQGNSAPDKSGLPSDRFSAERTGGSVSTLTIQRTQQEDSAVYLCASSRSGTFNTGELFFGEGSRLTVL.

The J gene is TRBJ2-3, the V gene TRBV7-2, with D possibly matching TRBD2 (6 bases). Per germline, CDR1 SGHTA and CDR2 FQGNSA. The CDR3 consists of 16 residues. Trimming removed 6 bases from V and 2 bases from J, with 18 bases in between. The DNA for the CDR3 is TGTGCCAGCAGTCCTGTAAGCGGGTTGTTCACAGATACGCAGTATTTT. Translated: CASSPVSGLFTDTQYF.

In DNA, the CDR3 is TGTGCCAGCAGCCAAGAAGGGGCGGGCGACGCCAGGGAAGCTTTCTTT. It codes for CASSQEGAGDAREAFF. The chain combines TRBV4-2 with TRBJ1-1; possibly TRBD1 for D (5 bases). This CDR3 comprises 16 residues. The V end was cut by 0 bases, the J end by 8 bases, with 19 bases between. The germline CDR1 and CDR2 sequences are LGHNA and YNFKEQ.

The V gene is TRBV6-5, the J gene TRBJ2-7, with D perhaps TRBD2 (6 bases). The CDR3 has 13 residues. The ends were cut back, 6 bases at V and 0 bases at J, with 9 bases in the middle. Per the germline V gene, CDR1 is MNHEY and CDR2 is SVGAGI. The CDR3 sequence is CASRVAVSYEQYF. CDR3 bases: TGTGCCAGCAGGGTAGCGGTCTCCTACGAGCAGTACTTC.

This sequence joins TRBV5-6 and TRBJ2-5; 7 bases align to TRBD1. Trimming took 1 base from V and 5 from J; bases not matched to a gene: 8. The CDR3 has 15 residues. CDR1 SGHDT and CDR2 YYEEEE come from the germline V gene. CDR3 DNA: TGTGCCAGCAGCTTGCCACAGGGGCCTCGGGAGACCCAGTACTTC. It specifies CASSLPQGPRETQYF. Full variable domain (outside the CDR3, taken from reference TRBV5-6 and TRBJ2-5): DAGVTQSPTHLIKTRGQQVTLRCSPKSGHDTVSWYQQALGQGPQFIFQYYEEEERQRGNFPDRFSGHQFPNYSSELNVNALLLGDSALYLCASSLPQGPRETQYFGPGTRLLVL.

The genes are TRBV7-9 and TRBJ1-1; 9 nucleotides agree with TRBD1. The CDR3 extends over 14 amino acids. J lost 7 bases, V lost 5 bases, and 8 bases had no gene match. Looked up from germline, CDR1 is SEHNR and CDR2 is FQNEAQ (reference sequence). The CDR3 spells CASSAGQGGVEAFF. DNA for the CDR3: TGTGCCAGCAGCGCGGGACAGGGAGGGGTTGAAGCTTTCTTT.

This rearrangement joins TRBV5-4 to TRBJ1-1; a possible D gene is TRBD1 (5 bases). This CDR3 region has 16 residues. The germline V and J ends were trimmed by 5 bases and 0 bases, with 17 bases remaining between them. Per germline, CDR1 SGHNT and CDR2 YYREEE (reference sequence). As DNA, the CDR3 is TGTGCCAGCAGTTCTCCAACCGGGACGCTGAACACTGAAGCTTTCTTT. Encoded protein: CASSSPTGTLNTEAFF. Full variable domain (remainder filled in from reference TRBV5-4 and TRBJ1-1): ETGVTQSPTHLIKTRGQQVTLRCSSQSGHNTVSWYQQALGQGPQFIFQYYREEENGRGNFPPRFSGLQFPNYSSELNVNALELDDSALYLCASSSPTGTLNTEAFFGQGTRLTVV.

This chain links TRBV2 with TRBJ1-2; the D gene is possibly TRBD1 (5 bases). The germline V gene has CDR1 SNHLY and CDR2 FYNNEI. V lost 1 base and J lost 6, with 12 bases in between. The CDR3 is made up of 14 amino acids. CDR3 DNA: TGTGCCAGCAGTGAAGAGGCGGGACTAGATGGCTACACCTTC. Residues: CASSEEAGLDGYTF.

V gene TRBV7-9 combines with J gene TRBJ1-1; D remains ambiguous. This CDR3 has 11 residues. Germline V CDR1 and CDR2: SEHNR, FQNEAQ (reference sequence). V shed 5 bases and J shed 10 bases, with 11 bases lying between them. The CDR3 nucleotides read TGTGCCAGCAGCCAGAGAGGTGCAGCTTTCTTT. It yields the protein CASSQRGAAFF.